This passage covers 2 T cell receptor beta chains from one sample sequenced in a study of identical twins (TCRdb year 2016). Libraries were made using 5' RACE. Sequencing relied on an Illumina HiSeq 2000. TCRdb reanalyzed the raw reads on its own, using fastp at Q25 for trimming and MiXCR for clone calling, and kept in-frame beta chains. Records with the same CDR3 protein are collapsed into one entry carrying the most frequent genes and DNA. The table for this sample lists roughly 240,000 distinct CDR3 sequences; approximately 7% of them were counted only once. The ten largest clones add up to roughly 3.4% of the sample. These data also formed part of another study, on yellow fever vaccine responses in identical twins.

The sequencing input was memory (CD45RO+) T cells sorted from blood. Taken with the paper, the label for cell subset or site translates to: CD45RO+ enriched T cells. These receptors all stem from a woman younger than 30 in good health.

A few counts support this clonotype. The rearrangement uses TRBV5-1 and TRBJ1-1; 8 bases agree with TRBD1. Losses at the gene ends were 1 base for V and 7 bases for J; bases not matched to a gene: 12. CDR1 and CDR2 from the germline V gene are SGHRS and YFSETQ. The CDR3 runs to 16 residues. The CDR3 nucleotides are TGCGCCAGCAGCTTGAGTGCGCCGGGACAGGAGGGTGAAGCTTTCTTT. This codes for CASSLSAPGQEGEAFF.

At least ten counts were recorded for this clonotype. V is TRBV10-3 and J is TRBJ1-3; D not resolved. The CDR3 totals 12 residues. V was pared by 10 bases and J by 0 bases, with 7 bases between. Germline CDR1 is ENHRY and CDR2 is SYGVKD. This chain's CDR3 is CASESSGNTIYF. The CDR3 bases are TGTGCCAGTGAGAGCTCTGGAAACACCATATATTTT.